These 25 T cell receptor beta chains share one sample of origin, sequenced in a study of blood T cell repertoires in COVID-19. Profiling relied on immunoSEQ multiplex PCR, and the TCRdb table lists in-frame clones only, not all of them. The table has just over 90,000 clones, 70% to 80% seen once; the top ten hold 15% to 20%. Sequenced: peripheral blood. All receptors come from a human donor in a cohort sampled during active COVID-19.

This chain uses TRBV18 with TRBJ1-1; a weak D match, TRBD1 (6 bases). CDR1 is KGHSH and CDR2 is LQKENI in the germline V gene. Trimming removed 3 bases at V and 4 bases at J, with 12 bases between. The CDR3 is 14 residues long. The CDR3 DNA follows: TGTGCCAGCTCACCGGGGGGCGGGGGCACTGAAGCTTTCTTT. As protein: CASSPGGGGTEAFF.

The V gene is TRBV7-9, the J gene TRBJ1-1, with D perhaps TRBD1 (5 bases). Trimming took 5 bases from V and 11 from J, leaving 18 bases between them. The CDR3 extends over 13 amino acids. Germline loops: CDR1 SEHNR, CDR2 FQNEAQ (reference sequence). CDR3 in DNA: TGTGCCAGCAGCCCCGACGTGGTCGCAGGGGCTTTCTTT. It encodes CASSPDVVAGAFF.

CDR3 protein: CASSFLGGETQYF. The DNA for the CDR3 is TGTGCCAGCAGCTTCCTCGGGGGGGAGACCCAGTACTTC. The chain is built from TRBV6-2 or TRBV6-3 and TRBJ2-5; TRBD2 aligns across 7 bases. The CDR3 is 13 amino acids. Germline V gene data show CDR1 as MNHEY and CDR2 as SVGEGT. Germline trimming cut 6 bases from V and 5 bases from J; bases unmatched to any gene: 6.

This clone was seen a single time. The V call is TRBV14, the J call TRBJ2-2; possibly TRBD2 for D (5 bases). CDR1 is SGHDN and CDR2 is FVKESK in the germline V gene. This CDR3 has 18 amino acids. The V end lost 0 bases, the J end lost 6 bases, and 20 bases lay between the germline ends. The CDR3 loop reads CASSQEDPGILNSGELFF. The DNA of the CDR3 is TGTGCCAGCAGCCAAGAGGATCCCGGGATACTCAATTCCGGGGAGCTGTTTTTT.

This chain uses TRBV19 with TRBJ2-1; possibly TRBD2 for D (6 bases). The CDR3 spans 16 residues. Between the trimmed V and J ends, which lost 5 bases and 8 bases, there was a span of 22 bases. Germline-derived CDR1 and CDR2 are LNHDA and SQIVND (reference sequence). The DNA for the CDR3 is TGTGCCAGTAGTCGGAGGGTGATATCTTCCAGGGATGAGCAGTTCTTC. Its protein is CASSRRVISSRDEQFF.

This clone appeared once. The CDR3 loop reads CASSPRGSGGATFGELFF. CDR3 DNA sequence: TGTGCCAGCAGCCCCCGAGGAAGCGGGGGGGCCACTTTCGGGGAGCTGTTTTTT. V gene TRBV3-1 (or the pseudogene TRBV3-2) combines with J gene TRBJ2-2, with TRBD2 matching over 10 bases. The J segment lost 7 bases and the V segment lost 4 bases, leaving 15 bases of the junction unmatched. Germline-derived CDR1 and CDR2 are LGHDT and YNNKEL (reference sequence). The CDR3 has 18 amino acids.

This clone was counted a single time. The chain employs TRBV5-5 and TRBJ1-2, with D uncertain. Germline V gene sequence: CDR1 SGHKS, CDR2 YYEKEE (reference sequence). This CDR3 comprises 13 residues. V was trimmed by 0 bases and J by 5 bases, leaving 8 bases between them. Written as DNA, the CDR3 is TGTGCCAGCAGCTTGGACATGGCATATGGCTACACCTTC. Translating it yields CASSLDMAYGYTF.

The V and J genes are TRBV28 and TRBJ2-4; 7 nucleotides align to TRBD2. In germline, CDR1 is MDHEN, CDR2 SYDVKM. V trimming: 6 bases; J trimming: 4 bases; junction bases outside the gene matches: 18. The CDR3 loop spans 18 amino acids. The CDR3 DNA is TGTGCCAGCAGATCAACTCACAGCGCCGGGGGGATTAAAAACATTCAGTACTTC. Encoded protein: CASRSTHSAGGIKNIQYF.

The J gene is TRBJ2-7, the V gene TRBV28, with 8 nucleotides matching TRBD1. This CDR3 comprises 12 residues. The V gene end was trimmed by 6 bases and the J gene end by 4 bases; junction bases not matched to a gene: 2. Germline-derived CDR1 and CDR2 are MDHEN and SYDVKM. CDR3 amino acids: CASSGQGYEQYF. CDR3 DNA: TGTGCCAGCAGCGGACAGGGTTACGAGCAGTACTTC.

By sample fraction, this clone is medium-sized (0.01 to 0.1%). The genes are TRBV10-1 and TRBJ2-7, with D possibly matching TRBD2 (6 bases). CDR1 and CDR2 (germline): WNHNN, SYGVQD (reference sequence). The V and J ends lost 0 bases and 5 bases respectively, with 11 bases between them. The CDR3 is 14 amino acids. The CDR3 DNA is TGCGCCAGCAGTGAGTCCGGGGAGGTTGACGAGCAGTACTTC. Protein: CASSESGEVDEQYF.

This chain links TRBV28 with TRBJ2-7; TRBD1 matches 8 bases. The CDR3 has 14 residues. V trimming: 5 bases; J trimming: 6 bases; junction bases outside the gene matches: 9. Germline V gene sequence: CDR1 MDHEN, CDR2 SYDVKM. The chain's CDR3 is CASSRQGTVREQYF. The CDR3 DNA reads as TGTGCCAGCAGTCGACAGGGGACGGTGCGCGAGCAGTACTTC.

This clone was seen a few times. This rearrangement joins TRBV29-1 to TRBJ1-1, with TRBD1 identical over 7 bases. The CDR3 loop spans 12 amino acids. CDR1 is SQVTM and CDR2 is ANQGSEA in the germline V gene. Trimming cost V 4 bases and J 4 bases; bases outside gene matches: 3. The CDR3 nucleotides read TGCAGCGTTGGACAGGGTCCCACTGAAGCTTTCTTT. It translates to CSVGQGPTEAFF.

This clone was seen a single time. The CDR3 reads CASSLGAPRLEQFF. CDR3 nucleotides: TGTGCCAGCAGTTTAGGGGCCCCGCGGCTTGAGCAGTTCTTC. J is TRBJ2-1 and V is TRBV28, with a tentative D call TRBD1 (5 bases). Deletions cut 2 bases from V and 9 bases from J, with 14 bases between. CDR1 is MDHEN and CDR2 is SYDVKM in the germline V gene. This CDR3 has 14 amino acids.

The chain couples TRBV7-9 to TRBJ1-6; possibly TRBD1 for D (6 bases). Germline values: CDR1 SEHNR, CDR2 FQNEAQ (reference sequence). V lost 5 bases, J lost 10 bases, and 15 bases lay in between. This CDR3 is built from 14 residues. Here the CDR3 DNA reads TGTGCCAGCAGCCGGCTCAGGGGTAGCTCACCCCTCCACTTT. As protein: CASSRLRGSSPLHF.

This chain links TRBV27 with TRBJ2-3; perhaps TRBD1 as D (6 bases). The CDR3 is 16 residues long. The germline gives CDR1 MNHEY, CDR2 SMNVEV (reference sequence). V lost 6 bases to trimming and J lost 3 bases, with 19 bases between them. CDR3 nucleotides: TGTGCCAGCAGCGAGATGTTTCAGGGGTCGACAGATACGCAGTATTTT. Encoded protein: CASSEMFQGSTDTQYF.

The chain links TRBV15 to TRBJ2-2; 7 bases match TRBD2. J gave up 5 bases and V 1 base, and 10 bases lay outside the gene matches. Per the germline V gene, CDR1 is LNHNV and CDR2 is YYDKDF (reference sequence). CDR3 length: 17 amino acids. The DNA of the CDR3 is TGTGCCACCAGCAGAGGGGGGACGGGACTAACGACCGGGGAGCTGTTTTTT. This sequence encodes CATSRGGTGLTTGELFF.

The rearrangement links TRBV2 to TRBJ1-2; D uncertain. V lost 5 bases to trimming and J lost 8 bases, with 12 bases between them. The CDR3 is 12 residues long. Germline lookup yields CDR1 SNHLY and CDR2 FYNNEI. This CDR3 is CASSYTTPGYTF. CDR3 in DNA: TGTGCCAGCAGTTACACCACCCCCGGCTACACCTTC.

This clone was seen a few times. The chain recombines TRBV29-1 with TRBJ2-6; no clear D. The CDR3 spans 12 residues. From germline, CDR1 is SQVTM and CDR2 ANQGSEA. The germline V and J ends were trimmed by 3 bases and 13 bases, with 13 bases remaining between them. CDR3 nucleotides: TGCAGCGTTGATGGAGTCGCTGGAGTCCTGACTTTC. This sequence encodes CSVDGVAGVLTF.

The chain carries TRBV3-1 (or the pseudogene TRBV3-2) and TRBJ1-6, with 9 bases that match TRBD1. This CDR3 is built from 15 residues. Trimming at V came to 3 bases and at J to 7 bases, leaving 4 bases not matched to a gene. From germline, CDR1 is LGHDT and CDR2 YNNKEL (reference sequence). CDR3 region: CASSQPGQGNSPLHF. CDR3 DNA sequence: TGTGCCAGCAGCCAGCCGGGACAGGGAAATTCACCCCTCCACTTT.

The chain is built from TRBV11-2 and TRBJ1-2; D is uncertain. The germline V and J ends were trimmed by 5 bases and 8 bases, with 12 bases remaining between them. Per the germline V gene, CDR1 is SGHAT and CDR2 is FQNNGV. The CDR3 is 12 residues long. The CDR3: CASSPGMVGYTF. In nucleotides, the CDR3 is TGTGCCAGCAGCCCGGGAATGGTCGGCTACACCTTC. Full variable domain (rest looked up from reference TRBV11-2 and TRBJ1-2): EAGVAQSPRYKIIEKRQSVAFWCNPISGHATLYWYQQILGQGPKLLIQFQNNGVVDDSQLPKDRFSAERLKGVDSTLKIQPAKLEDSAVYLCASSPGMVGYTFGSGTRLTVV.

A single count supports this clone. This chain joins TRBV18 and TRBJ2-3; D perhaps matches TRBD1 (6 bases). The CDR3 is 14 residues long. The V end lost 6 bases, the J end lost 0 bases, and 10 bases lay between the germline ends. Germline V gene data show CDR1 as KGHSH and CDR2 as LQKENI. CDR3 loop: CASSNRDSTDTQYF. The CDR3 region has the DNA TGTGCCAGCTCTAACAGGGACAGCACAGATACGCAGTATTTT.

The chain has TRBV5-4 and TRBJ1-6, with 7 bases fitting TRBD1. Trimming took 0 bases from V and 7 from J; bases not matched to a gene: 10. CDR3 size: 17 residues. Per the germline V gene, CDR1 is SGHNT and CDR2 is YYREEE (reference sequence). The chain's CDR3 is CASSLASGGRRNSPLHF. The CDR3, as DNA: TGTGCCAGCAGCTTGGCCTCAGGGGGGCGAAGGAATTCACCCCTCCACTTT.

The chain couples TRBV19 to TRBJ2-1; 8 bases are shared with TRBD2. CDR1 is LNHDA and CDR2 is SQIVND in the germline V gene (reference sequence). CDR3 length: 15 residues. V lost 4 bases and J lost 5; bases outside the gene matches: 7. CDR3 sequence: CASSTLAGQNNEQFF. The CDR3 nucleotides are TGTGCCAGTAGTACCTTAGCGGGGCAAAACAATGAGCAGTTCTTC.

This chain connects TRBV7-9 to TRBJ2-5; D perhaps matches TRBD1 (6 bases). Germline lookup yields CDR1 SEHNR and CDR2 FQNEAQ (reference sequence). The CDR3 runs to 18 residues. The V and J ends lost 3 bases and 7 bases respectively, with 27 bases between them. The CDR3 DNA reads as TGTGCCAGCAGCTTTTACGGGCAGAAAATGGACAGAGGGGGGACCCAGTACTTC. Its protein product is CASSFYGQKMDRGGTQYF.

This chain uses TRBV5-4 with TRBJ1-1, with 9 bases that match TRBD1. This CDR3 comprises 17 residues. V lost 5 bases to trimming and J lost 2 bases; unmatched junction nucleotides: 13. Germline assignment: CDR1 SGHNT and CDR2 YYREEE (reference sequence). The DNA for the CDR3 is TGTGCCAGCAGTCATACAGGGGGCTCGACCCCAAACACTGAAGCTTTCTTT. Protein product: CASSHTGGSTPNTEAFF.